This T cell receptor beta chain was recorded in a study of beta chain features in type 1 diabetes. The study's findings and limits: Within each of all four CD4+ subsets, Type 1 diabetes patients had TCRB CDR3s that were moderately but significantly shorter. Among type 1 diabetes patients, VDJ junctions had fewer insertions and more deletions. Across patients, naive, central memory and Treg TCRB repertoires exhibited apparently greater similarity than was observed across healthy donors.

This CDR3 has 11 amino acids. The germline V gene encodes CDR1 MDHEN and CDR2 SYDVKM. Trimming stripped 7 bases from V and 6 bases from J, with 10 bases between. Every isolated RNA sample was fully reverse transcribed, so sequencing captured expressed TCRB transcripts. Naive, central memory and regulatory T cell samples came to a mean of around 3.3 million reads. TCRdb keeps only in-frame clones here, not all; method: immunoSEQ multiplex PCR. Of roughly 230,000 clones listed, under 13% are singletons. As concerns this clone: The antigen is undetermined.

The receptor was isolated from a man younger than 40 with type 1 diabetes. The source material was naive CD4+ T cells from blood. The chain uses TRBV28 and TRBJ2-7, with D tentatively TRBD1 (7 bases). The CDR3 reads CASTGGGEQYF. The CDR3 bases are TGTGCCAGCACAGGGGGAGGCGAGCAGTACTTC.